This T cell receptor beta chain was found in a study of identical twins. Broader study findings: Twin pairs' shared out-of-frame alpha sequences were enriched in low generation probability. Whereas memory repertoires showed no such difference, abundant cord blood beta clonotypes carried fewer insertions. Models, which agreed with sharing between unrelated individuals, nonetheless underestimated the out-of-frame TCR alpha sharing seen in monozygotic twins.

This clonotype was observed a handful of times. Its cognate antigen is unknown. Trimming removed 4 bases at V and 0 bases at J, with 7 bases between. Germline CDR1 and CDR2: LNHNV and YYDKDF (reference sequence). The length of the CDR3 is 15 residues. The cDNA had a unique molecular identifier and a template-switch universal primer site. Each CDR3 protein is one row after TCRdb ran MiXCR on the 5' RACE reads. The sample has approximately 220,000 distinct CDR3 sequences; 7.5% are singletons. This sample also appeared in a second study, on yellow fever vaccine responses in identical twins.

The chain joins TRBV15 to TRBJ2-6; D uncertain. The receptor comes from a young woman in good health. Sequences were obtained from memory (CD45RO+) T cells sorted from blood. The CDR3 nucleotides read TGTGCCACCAGCACATCTCTCTCTGGGGCCAACGTCCTGACTTTC. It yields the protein CATSTSLSGANVLTF.